The T cell receptor beta chain under discussion was sequenced for a study of blood T cell repertoires in COVID-19. Study as a whole: Sites in the United States, Italy and Spain provided acute and convalescent COVID-19 samples.

There are 14 residues in the CDR3. CDR1 SGHAT and CDR2 FQDESV come from the germline V gene (reference sequence). The V end lost 2 bases, the J end lost 5 bases, and 12 bases lay between the germline ends. Authors' methods: By means of reference gene primer amplification, nucleated cell counts were estimated. Libraries were prepared by immunoSEQ multiplex PCR; TCRdb keeps only in-frame clonotypes and omits some of them. For V, J and clone size, that table is used; D and trimming come from the DNA. The table shows approximately 100,000 clones, with approximately 92% occurring only once. This receptor was taken from an elderly woman with acute or convalescent COVID-19. The sequenced sample was peripheral blood. V gene TRBV11-1 combines with J gene TRBJ2-5, with a tentative D call TRBD2 (6 bases). In nucleotides, the CDR3 is TGTGCCAGCAGCTTAAGGGCAGGGAGGGAGACCCAGTACTTC. Its translation: CASSLRAGRETQYF.